This paragraph reports one TCR beta chain. Its antigen is not yet known. One end of the junction fails to match germline, which may point to a read error. TCRdb shows the sequencer as Illumina HiSeq 1500. TCRdb applied fastp at Q25 and MiXCR to the public reads, then kept only in-frame beta chains. Each entry is one CDR3 protein sequence, shown with its most common DNA and genes. This sample holds 680,000 or so distinct CDR3 sequences; roughly 35% were observed only once. The ten top clones hold roughly 2.8% of the sample. The data originate from a study of T cell repertoires in cytomegalovirus infection (dated by TCRdb to between 2018 and 2021). Study-wide context: Donor HLA type was relevant to the analysis, because carriage of CMV infection together with the matching HLA type was indicated by public TCR beta signatures.

Broader findings and caveats from the paper: The ex vivo response was dominated by HLA-C-restricted CMV-specific TCR beta clonotypes, and the single most frequent clonotype in two of eight donors was supplied by these HLA-C-restricted clonotypes. In both this cohort and an independent roughly 400-donor cohort, the cumulative frequency of public TCR beta family members distinguished carriers of CMV infection plus the relevant HLA type.

Source material: PBMCs. The source of this sequence is a human donor in good health (CMV status not recorded). Some clones in this sample may be carry-over from other donors' samples.

In nucleotides, the sequence is TGTGCCAGTAGTTCAAGCGGGAGGACGTACAATGAGCAGTTATTC. Its translation reads: CASSSSGRTYNEQLF. The V and J segments used are TRBV19 and TRBJ2-1; TRBD2 agrees with 9 junctional bases. The CDR3 runs 15 residues from the cysteine to the phenylalanine. The entry retains the CDR3 DNA only, 45 bases that are in frame from base 1. The germline V gene (reference sequence) provides CDR1 LNHDA and CDR2 SQIVND.